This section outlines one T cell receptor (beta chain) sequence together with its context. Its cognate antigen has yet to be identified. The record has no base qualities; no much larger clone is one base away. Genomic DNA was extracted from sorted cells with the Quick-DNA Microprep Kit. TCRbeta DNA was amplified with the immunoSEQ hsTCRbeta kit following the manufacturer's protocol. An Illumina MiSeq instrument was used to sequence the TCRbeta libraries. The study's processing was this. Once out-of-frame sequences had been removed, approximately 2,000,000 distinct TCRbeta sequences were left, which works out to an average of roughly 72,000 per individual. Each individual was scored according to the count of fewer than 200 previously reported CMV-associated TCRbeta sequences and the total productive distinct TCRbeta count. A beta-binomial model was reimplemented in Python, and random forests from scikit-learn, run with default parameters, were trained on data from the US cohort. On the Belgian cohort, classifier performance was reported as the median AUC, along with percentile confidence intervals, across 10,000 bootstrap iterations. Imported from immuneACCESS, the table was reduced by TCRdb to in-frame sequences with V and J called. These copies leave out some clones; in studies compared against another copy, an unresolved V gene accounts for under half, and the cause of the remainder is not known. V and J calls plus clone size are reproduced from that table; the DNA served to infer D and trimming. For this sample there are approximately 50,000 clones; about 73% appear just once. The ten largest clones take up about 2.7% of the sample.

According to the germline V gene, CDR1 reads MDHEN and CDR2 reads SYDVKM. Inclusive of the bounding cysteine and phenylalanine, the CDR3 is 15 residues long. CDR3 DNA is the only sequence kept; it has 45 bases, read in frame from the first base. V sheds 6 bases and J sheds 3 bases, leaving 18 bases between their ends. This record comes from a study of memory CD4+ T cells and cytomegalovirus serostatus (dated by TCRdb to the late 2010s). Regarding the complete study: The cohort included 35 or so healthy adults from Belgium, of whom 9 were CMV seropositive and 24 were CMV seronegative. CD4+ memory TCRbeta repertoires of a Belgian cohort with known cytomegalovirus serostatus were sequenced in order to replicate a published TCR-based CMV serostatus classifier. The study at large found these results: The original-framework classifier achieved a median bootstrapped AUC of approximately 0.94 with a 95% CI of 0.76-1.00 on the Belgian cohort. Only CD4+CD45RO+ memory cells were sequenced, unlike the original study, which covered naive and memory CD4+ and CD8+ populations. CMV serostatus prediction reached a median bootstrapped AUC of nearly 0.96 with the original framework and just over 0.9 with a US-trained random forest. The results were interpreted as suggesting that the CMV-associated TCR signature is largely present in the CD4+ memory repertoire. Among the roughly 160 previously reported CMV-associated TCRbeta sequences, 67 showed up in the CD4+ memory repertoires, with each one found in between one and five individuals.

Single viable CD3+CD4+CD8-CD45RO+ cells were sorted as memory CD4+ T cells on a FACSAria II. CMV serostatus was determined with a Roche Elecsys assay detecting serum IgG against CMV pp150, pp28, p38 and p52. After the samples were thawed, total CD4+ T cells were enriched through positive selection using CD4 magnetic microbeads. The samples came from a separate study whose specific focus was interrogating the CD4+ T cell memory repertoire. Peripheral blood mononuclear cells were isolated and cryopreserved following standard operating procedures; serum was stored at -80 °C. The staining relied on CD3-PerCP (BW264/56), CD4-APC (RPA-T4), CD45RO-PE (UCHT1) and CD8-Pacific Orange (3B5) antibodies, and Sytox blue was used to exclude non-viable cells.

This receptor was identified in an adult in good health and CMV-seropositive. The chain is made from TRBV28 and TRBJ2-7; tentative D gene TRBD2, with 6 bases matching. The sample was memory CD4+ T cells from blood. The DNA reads TGTGCCAGCAGGCCCACTCGGGAGAGCAGCTACGAGCAGTACTTC. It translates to CASRPTRESSYEQYF.